The next 2 T cell receptor beta chains were all read from a single sample in a study of T cell repertoires in cytomegalovirus infection. TCRdb fed the reads into MiXCR, producing one record per CDR3 protein. There are some 560,000 distinct CDR3 sequences in the sample; over 35% occur only once, and around 48% lies in the top ten. Their cognate antigens are unknown. The sample consisted of cultured PBMCs, taken from culture after CMV antigen stimulation. The receptor source for this set is a human donor in good health (CMV status not recorded). Some clones in this sample may be carry-over from other donors' samples.

The chain is built from TRBV7-2 and TRBJ1-5; D is unresolved. Germline assignment: CDR1 SGHTA and CDR2 FQGNSA. This CDR3 is 13 amino acids long. Trimming shortened V by 5 bases and J by 7 bases, and 12 bases separated the two germline ends. The CDR3 DNA sequence: TGTGCCAGCAGCCTGGCAACCGGCCAGCCCCAGCATTTT. The encoded protein is CASSLATGQPQHF.

The chain carries TRBV12-3 or TRBV12-4 and TRBJ2-3, with D possibly matching TRBD1 (5 bases). The CDR3 loop spans 14 amino acids. V was clipped by 5 bases and J by 1 base, with 10 bases between them. CDR3 loop: CASSGHAGTDTQYF. The CDR3 DNA reads as TGTGCCAGCAGTGGACACGCGGGCACAGATACGCAGTATTTT.